Listed below are T cell receptor beta chains from one sample, sequenced in a study of T-cell memory formation after mild COVID-19. TCRdb used MiXCR to reprocess the 5' RACE reads, holding one entry per CDR3 protein. The repertoire includes about 390,000 distinct CDR3 sequences, 15% to 20% of them detected once, and approximately 21% sits in the top ten. Sequenced sample: PBMCs or a T cell subset sorted from them (not recorded which). The receptors were sampled from a young man who had mild COVID-19 (a few samples of this study predate the infection). Cell type and time point are not known. Both conserved end residues are part of each CDR3. Fields, in order: D gene, clone size, J gene, V gene, CDR3 DNA, CDR3 protein. The D gene is left open where the match is weak. Rows may omit the clone size; those that give it use once, few, many or a size class.

NA NA TRBJ2-5 TRBV7-9 TGTGCCAGCAGCTTCAGGCAAGAGACCCAGTACTTC CASSFRQETQYF
NA NA TRBJ2-7 TRBV7-2 TGTGCCAGCAGCCCTCGGAGCCGAACTGAGCAGTACTTC CASSPRSRTEQYF
NA NA TRBJ1-5 TRBV6-2/TRBV6-3 TGTGCCAGCAGTCCGCCCCCGAATCAGCCCCAGCATTTT CASSPPPNQPQHF
TRBD1 few TRBJ1-1 TRBV18 TGTGCCAGCTCATCAATCGACAGGGGGCCGGTCACTGAAGCTTTCTTT CASSSIDRGPVTEAFF
TRBD2 NA TRBJ2-4 TRBV15 TGTGCCACCAGCCCGGCGGGACTAGCGGGGGGCCTGCGGCACTTC CATSPAGLAGGLRHF
TRBD2 NA TRBJ2-1 TRBV4-3 TGCGCCAGCAGCCAGCTAGCGGGGGGCCGCTCCTACAATGAGCAGTTCTTC CASSQLAGGRSYNEQFF
NA NA TRBJ2-1 TRBV6-1 TGTGCCAGCAGCCAAAAGACTGATGAGCAGTTCTTC CASSQKTDEQFF
NA NA TRBJ1-1 TRBV4-1 TGCGCCAGCAGCCAAAGGAGGGATGAAGCTTTCTTT CASSQRRDEAFF
NA few TRBJ2-5 TRBV4-1 TGCGCCAGCAGCCCCCCGGGGCATCAAGAGACCCAGTACTTC CASSPPGHQETQYF
TRBD2 few TRBJ2-5 TRBV30 TGTGCCTGGAATGGACTAGCCCGGCAGACCCAGTACTTC CAWNGLARQTQYF
TRBD2 few TRBJ2-2 TRBV6-5 TGTGCCAGCAGTTACACTAGCGGGAGGGCGGCCGGGGAGCTGTTTTTT CASSYTSGRAAGELFF
NA few TRBJ2-5 TRBV24-1 TGTGCCATAGGACAGCAAGAGACCCAGTACTTC CAIGQQETQYF
NA NA TRBJ2-3 TRBV4-3 TGCGCCAGCAGCCCTACCCGGCAGGGCACAGATACGCAGTATTTT CASSPTRQGTDTQYF
TRBD2 few TRBJ2-4 TRBV7-9 TGTGCCAGCAGCTCCAGACTAGCGGGGATCAAAAACATTCAGTACTTC CASSSRLAGIKNIQYF
NA few TRBJ2-7 TRBV4-2 TGTGCCAGCAGCCAAGAATACGGGAGATCCTACGAGCAGTACTTC CASSQEYGRSYEQYF
NA many TRBJ2-1 TRBV5-1 TGCGCCAGCAGCACCAGGGAAGAGCAGTTCTTC CASSTREEQFF
NA NA TRBJ2-2 TRBV7-2 TGTGCCAGCAGCCCATTCAGGGGGGAGCTGTTTTTT CASSPFRGELFF
NA NA TRBJ2-3 TRBV15 TGTGCCACCAGCAGAGATTCTGCAGGACTTAGCACAGATACGCAGTATTTT CATSRDSAGLSTDTQYF
TRBD1 NA TRBJ1-1 TRBV7-9 TGTGCCAGCAGCGAAGGGACAGGAAGTGAAGCTTTCTTT CASSEGTGSEAFF
NA NA TRBJ1-1 TRBV2 TGTGCCAGCAGTGAAGCGGAGCGGATGAACACTGAAGCTTTCTTT CASSEAERMNTEAFF
NA many TRBJ1-1 TRBV7-9 TGTGCCAGCAGTCTAGGGGGGGAAGCTTTCTTT CASSLGGEAFF